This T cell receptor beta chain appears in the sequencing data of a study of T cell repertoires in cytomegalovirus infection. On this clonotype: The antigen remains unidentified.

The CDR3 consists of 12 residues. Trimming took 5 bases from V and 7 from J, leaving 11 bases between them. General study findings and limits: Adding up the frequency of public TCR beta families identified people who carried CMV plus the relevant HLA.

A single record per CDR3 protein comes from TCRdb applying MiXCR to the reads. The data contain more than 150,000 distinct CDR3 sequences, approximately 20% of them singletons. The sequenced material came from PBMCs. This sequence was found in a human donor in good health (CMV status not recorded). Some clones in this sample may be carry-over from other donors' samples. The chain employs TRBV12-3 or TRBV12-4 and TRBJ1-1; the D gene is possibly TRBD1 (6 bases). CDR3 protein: CASSLRQDEAFF. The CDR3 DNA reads TGTGCCAGCAGTCTCCGACAGGATGAAGCTTTCTTT.